At least ten counts were recorded for the clone carrying this T cell receptor beta chain. The antigen is not known. The source of the sample is a study of regulatory T cells in long-lasting Graves disease. Time point specified: newly diagnosed GD, antithyroid drugs for less than 3 months. RNA from PBMCs was the source of the TCR library. This CDR3 comprises 15 residues. CDR1 and CDR2 (germline): DFQATT, SNEGSKA (reference sequence). V was clipped by 6 bases and J by 0 bases, with 16 bases between them. The study's findings and limits: Newly diagnosed patients shared about a thousand public clonotypes; persistent patients shared 2,500 to 3,000.

CDR3 regions were amplified by Arm-PCR using iRepertoire HTBI primers to build TCR beta libraries. MiXCR, run by TCRdb on the multiplex PCR reads, gives a single entry per CDR3 protein. The sample comprises just over 600,000 distinct CDR3 sequences, roughly 15% of which are singletons, and 18% rests with the top ten. In addition, the sample was reused for a study of T cells in Graves' hyperthyroidism and ophthalmopathy.

The sample here was peripheral blood mononuclear cells (PBMCs), taken at new diagnosis, from a patient treated with antithyroid drugs. V and J are TRBV20-1 and TRBJ2-3; no clear D gene. This clonotype was sampled from a woman in her twenties or thirties with Graves disease. CDR3 in amino acids: CSALFRAHSTDTQYF. For the CDR3, the DNA is TGCAGTGCGCTTTTTAGGGCGCATAGCACAGATACGCAGTATTTT.